This T cell receptor (beta chain) was recovered during a study of T cell repertoires in cytomegalovirus infection. Study-level background: Well-studied HLA-B-restricted CMV epitopes were used in the study alongside recently identified HLA-C-restricted ones.

As concerns this clonotype: Its antigen is not known.

One entry per CDR3 protein results from TCRdb running MiXCR on the reads. Of some 920,000 distinct CDR3 sequences in the sample, 25% to 40% are singletons; the top ten hold about an eighth. Whole-study results and caveats: Across the ex vivo response, the dominant clonotypes were HLA-C-restricted CMV-specific TCR beta clonotypes.

CDR1 and CDR2 (germline): MNHEY, SMNVEV (reference sequence). Trimming took 4 bases from V and 4 from J, leaving 11 bases between them. The CDR3 length is 14 residues. The rearrangement links TRBV27 to TRBJ1-5; no clear D. This sequence originates from a human donor in good health (CMV status not recorded). Some clones in this sample may be carry-over from other donors' samples. Source: cultured CD8+ T cells from PBMCs, taken from culture after CMV antigen stimulation. The CDR3 protein is CASSYDGENQPQHF. The CDR3 DNA follows: TGTGCCAGCAGTTACGACGGCGAAAATCAGCCCCAGCATTTT.